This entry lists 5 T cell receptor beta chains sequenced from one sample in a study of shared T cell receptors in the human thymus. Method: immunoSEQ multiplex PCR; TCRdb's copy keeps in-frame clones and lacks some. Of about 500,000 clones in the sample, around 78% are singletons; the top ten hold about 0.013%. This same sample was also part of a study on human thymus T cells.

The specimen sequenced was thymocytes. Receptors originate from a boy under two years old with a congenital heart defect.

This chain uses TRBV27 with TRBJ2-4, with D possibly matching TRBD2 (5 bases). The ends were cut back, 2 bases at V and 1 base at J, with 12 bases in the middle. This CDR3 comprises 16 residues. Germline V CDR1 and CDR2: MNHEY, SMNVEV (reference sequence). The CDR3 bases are TGTGCCAGCAGTTTAGTCGGAACGGGGGCCAAAAACATTCAGTACTTC. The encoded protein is CASSLVGTGAKNIQYF.

The CDR3 nucleotides are TGTGCCAGCAGTGGAGCGGGTTTGTGGGTCGAGCAGTACTTC. The encoded protein is CASSGAGLWVEQYF. V usage is TRBV6-5 and J usage is TRBJ2-5, with a possible D match to TRBD2 (6 bases). The assigned J gene may be wrong: the sequence end matches TRBJ2-7 better. The CDR3 runs 14 residues. CDR1 MNHEY and CDR2 SVGAGI come from the germline V gene.

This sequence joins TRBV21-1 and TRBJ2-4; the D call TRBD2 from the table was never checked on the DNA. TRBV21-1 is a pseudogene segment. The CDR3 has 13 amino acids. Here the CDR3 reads CASRTGLKNIQYF. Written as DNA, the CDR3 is TGTGCCAGCAGGACTGGACTCAAAAACATTCAGTACTTC.

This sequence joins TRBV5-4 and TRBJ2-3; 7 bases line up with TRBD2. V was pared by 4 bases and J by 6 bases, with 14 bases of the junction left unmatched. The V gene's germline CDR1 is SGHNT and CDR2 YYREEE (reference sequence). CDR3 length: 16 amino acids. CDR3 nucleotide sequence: TGTGCCAGCAGCCTCCTAGGGCGGGAGACTCGTGATACGCAGTATTTT. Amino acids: CASSLLGRETRDTQYF.

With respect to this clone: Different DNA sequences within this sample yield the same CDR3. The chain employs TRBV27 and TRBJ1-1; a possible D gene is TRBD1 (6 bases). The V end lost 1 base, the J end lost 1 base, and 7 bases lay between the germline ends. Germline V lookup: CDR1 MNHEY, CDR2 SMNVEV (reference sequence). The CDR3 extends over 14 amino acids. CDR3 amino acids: CASSLWGRNTEAFF. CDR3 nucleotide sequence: TGTGCCAGCAGTTTATGGGGGCGGAACACTGAAGCTTTCTTT.